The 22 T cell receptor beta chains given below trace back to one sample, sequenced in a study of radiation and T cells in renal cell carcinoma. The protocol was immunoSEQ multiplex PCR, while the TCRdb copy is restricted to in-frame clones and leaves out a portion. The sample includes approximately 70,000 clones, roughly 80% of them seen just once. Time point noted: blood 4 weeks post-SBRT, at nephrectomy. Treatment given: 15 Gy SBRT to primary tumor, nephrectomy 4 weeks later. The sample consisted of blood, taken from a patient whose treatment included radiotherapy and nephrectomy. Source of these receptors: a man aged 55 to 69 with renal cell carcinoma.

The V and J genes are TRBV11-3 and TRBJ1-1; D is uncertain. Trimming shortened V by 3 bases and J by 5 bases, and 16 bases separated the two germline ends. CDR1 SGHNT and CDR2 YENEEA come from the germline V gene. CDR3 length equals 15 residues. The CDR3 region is CASSLGDGYGTEAFF. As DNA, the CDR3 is TGTGCCAGCAGCTTGGGTGACGGGTACGGGACTGAAGCTTTCTTT.

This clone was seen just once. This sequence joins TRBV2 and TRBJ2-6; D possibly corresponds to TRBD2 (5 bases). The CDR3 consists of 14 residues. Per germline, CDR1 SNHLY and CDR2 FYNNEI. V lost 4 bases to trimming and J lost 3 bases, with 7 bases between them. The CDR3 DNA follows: TGTGCCAGCAGTGGAGGGATTGGGGCCAACGTCCTGACTTTC. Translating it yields CASSGGIGANVLTF.

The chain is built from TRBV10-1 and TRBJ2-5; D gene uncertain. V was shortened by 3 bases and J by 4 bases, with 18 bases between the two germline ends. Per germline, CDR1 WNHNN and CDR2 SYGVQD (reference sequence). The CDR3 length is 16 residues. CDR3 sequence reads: CASSDNSPEGLETQYF. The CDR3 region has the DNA TGCGCCAGCAGTGACAACAGCCCCGAAGGTCTAGAGACCCAGTACTTC.

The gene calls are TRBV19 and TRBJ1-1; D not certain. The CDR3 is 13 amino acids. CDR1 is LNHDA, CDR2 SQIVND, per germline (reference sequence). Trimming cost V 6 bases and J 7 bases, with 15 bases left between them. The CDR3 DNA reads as TGTGCCAGTAGCCTCGGAGCGAGTTTTGAAGCTTTCTTT. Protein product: CASSLGASFEAFF.

The CDR3 region is CAWSVLGGFGTEAFF. The CDR3, as DNA: TGTGCCTGGAGTGTACTGGGGGGCTTCGGCACTGAAGCTTTCTTT. This chain connects TRBV30 to TRBJ1-1; TRBD1 might be the D (6 bases). Germline V gene data show CDR1 as GTSNPN and CDR2 as SVGIG (reference sequence). The CDR3 sequence is 15 residues long. Trimming removed 0 bases from V and 4 bases from J, with 15 bases in between.

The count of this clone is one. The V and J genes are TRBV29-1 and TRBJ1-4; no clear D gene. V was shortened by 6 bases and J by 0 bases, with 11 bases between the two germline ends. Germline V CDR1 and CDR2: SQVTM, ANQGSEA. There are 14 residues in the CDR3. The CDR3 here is CSVIDRATNEKLFF. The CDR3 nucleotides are TGCAGCGTAATAGACCGTGCAACTAATGAAAAACTGTTTTTT.

CDR3 bases: TGTGCCACCAGCAGAGCGGGGCCAGGGGGCCAAACAGATACGCAGTATTTT. Its translation: CATSRAGPGGQTDTQYF. This rearrangement joins TRBV15 to TRBJ2-3, with 8 positions matching TRBD1. CDR3 length: 17 residues. Germline V gene data show CDR1 as LNHNV and CDR2 as YYDKDF (reference sequence). Germline trimming cut 1 base from V and 3 bases from J; bases unmatched to any gene: 9.

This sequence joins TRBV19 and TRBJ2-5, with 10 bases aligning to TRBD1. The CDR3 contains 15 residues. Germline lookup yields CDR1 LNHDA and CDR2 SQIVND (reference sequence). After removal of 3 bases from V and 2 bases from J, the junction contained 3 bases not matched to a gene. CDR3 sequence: CASSMTGGRQETQYF. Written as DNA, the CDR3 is TGTGCCAGTAGTATGACAGGGGGCCGACAAGAGACCCAGTACTTC.

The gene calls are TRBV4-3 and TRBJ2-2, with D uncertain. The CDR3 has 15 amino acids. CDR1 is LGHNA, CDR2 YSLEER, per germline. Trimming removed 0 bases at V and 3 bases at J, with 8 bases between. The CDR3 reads CASSQDGTYTGELFF. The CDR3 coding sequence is TGCGCCAGCAGCCAAGATGGCACATACACCGGGGAGCTGTTTTTT.

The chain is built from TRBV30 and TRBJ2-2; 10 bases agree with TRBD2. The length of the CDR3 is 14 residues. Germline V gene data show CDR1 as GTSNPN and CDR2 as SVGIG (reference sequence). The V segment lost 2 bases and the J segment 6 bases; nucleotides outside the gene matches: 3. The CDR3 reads CAWSSSGSPGELFF. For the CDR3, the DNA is TGTGCCTGGAGTTCTAGCGGGAGCCCCGGGGAGCTGTTTTTT.

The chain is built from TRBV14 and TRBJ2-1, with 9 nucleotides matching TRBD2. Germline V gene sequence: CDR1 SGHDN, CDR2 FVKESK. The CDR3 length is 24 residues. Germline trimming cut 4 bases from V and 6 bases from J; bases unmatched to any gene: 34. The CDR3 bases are TGTGCCAGCAGCCTAAAGGCCCGACTTTATAGCGGGAGCATCGACGAGGGTGCGTTCAATGAGCAGTTCTTC. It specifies CASSLKARLYSGSIDEGAFNEQFF.

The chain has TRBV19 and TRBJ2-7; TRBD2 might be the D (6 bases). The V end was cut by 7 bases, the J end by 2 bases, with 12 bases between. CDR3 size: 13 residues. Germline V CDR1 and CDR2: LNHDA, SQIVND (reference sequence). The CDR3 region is CASTPRGTYEQYF. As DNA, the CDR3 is TGTGCCAGTACCCCTCGGGGGACCTACGAGCAGTACTTC.

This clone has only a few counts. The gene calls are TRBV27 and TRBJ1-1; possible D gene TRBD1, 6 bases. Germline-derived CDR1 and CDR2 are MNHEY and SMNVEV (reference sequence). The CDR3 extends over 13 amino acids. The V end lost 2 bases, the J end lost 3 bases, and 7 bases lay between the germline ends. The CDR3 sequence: CASSLAGDTEAFF. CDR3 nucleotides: TGTGCCAGCAGTTTAGCAGGGGACACTGAAGCTTTCTTT.

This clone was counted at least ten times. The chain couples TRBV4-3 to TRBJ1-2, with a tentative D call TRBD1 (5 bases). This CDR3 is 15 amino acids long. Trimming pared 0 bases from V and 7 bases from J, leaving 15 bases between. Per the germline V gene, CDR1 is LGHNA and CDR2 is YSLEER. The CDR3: CASSQDDGGFAGYTF. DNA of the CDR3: TGCGCCAGCAGCCAAGATGATGGGGGGTTCGCTGGCTACACCTTC.

CDR3 bases: TGTGCCAGCAGCTTAGCGGGGGGGATGACTTACGAGCAGTACTTC. This sequence encodes CASSLAGGMTYEQYF. The V gene is TRBV7-2, the J gene TRBJ2-7; 7 nucleotides line up with TRBD2. The J segment lost 4 bases and the V segment lost 0 bases, leaving 6 bases of the junction unmatched. Germline V gene lookup returns CDR1 SGHTA and CDR2 FQGNSA. The CDR3 length is 15 residues.

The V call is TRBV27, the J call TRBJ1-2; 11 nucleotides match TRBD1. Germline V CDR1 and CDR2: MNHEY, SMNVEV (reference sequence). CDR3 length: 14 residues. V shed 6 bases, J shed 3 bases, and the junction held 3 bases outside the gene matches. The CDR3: CASSWTGGYYGYTF. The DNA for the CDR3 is TGTGCCAGCAGCTGGACAGGGGGCTACTATGGCTACACCTTC.

The CDR3 protein is CSVEDLAGGSEQFF. The CDR3 DNA sequence: TGCAGCGTTGAAGATCTAGCGGGAGGTAGTGAGCAGTTCTTC. V usage is TRBV29-1 and J usage is TRBJ2-1, with TRBD2 identical over 11 bases. This CDR3 region has 14 residues. Germline V gene data show CDR1 as SQVTM and CDR2 as ANQGSEA. Germline trimming cut 0 bases from V and 9 bases from J; bases unmatched to any gene: 4.

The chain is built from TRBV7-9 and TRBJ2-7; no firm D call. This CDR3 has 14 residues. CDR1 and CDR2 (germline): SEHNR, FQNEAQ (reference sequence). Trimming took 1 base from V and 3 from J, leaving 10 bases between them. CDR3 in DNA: TGTGCCAGCAGCTTAGGCGACGGCTTCTACGAGCAGTACTTC. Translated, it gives CASSLGDGFYEQYF.

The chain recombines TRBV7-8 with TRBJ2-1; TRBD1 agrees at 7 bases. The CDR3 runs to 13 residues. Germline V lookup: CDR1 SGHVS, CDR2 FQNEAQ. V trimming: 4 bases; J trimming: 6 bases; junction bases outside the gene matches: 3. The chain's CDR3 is CASSSDRANEQFF. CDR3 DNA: TGTGCCAGCAGCTCCGACAGGGCCAATGAGCAGTTCTTC.

CDR3 amino acids: CAWTPGQGGGYTF. The CDR3 DNA reads as TGTGCCTGGACTCCGGGACAGGGAGGTGGCTACACCTTC. The V gene is TRBV30, the J gene TRBJ1-2; the match to TRBD1 covers 9 bases. The germline V gene encodes CDR1 GTSNPN and CDR2 SVGIG (reference sequence). The CDR3 spans 13 residues. The V segment lost 4 bases and the J segment 7 bases; nucleotides outside the gene matches: 7.

The CDR3 loop reads CASRPGQTTNEKLFF. The DNA for the CDR3 is TGTGCCAGCAGGCCTGGACAGACAACTAATGAAAAACTGTTTTTT. The rearrangement uses TRBV27 and TRBJ1-4; perhaps TRBD1 as D (6 bases). Germline assignment: CDR1 MNHEY and CDR2 SMNVEV (reference sequence). The CDR3 sequence is 15 residues long. V lost 6 bases and J 0 bases, leaving 11 bases between the germline ends. Based on the CDR3 plus reference TRBV27 and TRBJ1-4, the full variable domain is EAQVTQNPRYLITVTGKKLTVTCSQNMNHEYMSWYRQDPGLGLRQIYYSMNVEVTDKGDVPEGYKVSRKEKRNFPLILESPSPNQTSLYFCASRPGQTTNEKLFFGSGTQLSVL.

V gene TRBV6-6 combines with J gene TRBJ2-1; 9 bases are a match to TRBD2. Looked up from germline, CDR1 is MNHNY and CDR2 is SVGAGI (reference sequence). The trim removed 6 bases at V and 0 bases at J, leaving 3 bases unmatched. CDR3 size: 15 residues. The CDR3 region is CASSISGSSYNEQFF. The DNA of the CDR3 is TGTGCCAGCAGCATTAGCGGGAGCTCCTACAATGAGCAGTTCTTC.